This T cell receptor (beta chain) comes out of a study of T cell changes during pregnancy in multiple sclerosis. V was pared by 10 bases and J by 5 bases, with 11 bases between. The CDR3 contains 11 residues. In germline, CDR1 is MNHEY, CDR2 SMNVEV (reference sequence). Only in-frame clones appear in the TCRdb table, and some are missing; sequencing was by immunoSEQ multiplex PCR. The data hold about 34,000 clones, with about 87% observed a single time. This clone was observed once. The V and J genes are TRBV27 and TRBJ1-1; D remains ambiguous. The sequence came from a female donor with multiple sclerosis, enrolled in a pregnancy study. The source was CD8+ T cells from peripheral blood mononuclear cells, collected in the third trimester of pregnancy. The CDR3 protein is CAIVSGTEAFF. The DNA for the CDR3 is TGTGCCATCGTTTCAGGAACTGAAGCTTTCTTT.